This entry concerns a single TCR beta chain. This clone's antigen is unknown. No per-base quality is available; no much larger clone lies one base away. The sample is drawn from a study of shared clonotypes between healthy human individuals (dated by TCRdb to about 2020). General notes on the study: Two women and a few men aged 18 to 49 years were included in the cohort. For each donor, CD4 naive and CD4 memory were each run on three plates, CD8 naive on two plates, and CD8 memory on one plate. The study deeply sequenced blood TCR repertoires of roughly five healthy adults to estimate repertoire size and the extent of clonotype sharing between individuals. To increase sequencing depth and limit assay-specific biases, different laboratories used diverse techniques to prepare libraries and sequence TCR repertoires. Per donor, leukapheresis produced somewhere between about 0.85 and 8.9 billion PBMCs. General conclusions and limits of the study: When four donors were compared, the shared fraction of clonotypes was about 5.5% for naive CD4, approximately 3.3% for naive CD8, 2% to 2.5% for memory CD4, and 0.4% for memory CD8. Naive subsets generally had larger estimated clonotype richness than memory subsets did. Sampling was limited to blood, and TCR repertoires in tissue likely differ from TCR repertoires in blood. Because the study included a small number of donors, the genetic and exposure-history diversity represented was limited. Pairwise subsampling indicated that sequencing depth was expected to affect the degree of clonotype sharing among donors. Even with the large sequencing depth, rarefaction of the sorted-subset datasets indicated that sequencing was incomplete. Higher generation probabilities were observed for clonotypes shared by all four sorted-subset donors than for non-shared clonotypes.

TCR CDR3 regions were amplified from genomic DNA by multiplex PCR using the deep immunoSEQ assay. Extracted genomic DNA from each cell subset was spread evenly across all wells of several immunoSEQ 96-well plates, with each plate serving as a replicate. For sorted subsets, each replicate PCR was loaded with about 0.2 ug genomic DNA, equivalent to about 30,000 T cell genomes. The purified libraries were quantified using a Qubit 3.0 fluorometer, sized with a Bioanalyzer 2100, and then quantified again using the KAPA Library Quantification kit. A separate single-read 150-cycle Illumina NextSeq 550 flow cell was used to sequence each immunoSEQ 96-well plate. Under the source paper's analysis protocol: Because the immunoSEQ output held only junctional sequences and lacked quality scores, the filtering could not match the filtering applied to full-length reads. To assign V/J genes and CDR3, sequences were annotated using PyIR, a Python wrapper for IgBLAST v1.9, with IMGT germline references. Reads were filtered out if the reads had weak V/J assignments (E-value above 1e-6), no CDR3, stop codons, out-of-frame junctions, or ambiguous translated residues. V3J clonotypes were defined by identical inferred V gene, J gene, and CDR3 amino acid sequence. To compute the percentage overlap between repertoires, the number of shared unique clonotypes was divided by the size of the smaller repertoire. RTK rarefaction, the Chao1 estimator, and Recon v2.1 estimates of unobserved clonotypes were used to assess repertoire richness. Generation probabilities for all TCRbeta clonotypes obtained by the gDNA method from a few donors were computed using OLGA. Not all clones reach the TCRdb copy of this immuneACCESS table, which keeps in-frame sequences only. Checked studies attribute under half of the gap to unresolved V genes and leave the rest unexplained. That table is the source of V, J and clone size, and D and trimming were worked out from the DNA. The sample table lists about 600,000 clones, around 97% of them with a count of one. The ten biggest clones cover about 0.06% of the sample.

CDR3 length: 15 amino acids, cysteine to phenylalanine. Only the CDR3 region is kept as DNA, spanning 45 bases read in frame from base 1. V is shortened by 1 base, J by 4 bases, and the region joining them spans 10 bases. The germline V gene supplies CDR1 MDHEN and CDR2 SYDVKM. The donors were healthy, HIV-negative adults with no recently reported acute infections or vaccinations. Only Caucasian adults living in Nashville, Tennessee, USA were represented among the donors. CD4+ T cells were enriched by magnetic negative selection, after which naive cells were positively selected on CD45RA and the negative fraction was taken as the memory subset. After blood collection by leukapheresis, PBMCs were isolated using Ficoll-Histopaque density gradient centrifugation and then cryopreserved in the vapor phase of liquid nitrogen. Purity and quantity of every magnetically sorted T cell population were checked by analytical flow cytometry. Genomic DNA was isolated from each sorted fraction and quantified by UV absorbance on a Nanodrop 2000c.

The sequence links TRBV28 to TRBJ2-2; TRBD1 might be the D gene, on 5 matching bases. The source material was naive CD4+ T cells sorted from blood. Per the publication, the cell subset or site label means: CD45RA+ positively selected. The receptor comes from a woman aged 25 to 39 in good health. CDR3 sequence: CASSLLGRATGELFF. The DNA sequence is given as TGTGCCAGCAGTTTATTAGGCAGGGCCACCGGGGAGCTGTTTTTT.